The rows below give T cell receptor beta chains drawn from one sample of a study of T cell responses to AZD1222 COVID-19 vaccine. The data were produced by immunoSEQ multiplex PCR, yet TCRdb's version contains in-frame clones alone and is incomplete. The data show about 150,000 clones, about 89% seen once. The sample consisted of peripheral blood, taken 28 days after the second AZD1222 dose. The origin of the receptors is an adult who received the AZD1222 COVID-19 vaccine. The CDR3 runs from the conserved cysteine through the conserved F or W. The D gene is left open where the match is weak. Rows may omit the clone size; those that give it use once, few, many or a size class.

NA,TRBV5-6,NA,TRBJ1-1,TGTGCCAGCAGCTTGCCCGGTAACACTGAAGCTTTCTTT,CASSLPGNTEAFF
NA,TRBV28,NA,TRBJ2-5,TGTGCCAGCAGTTTCAATGGACAGCTCCAAGAGACCCAGTACTTC,CASSFNGQLQETQYF
TRBD1,TRBV18,NA,TRBJ1-1,TGTGCCAGCTCACCTCTACAGGGGTTTGCGAACACTGAAGCTTTCTTT,CASSPLQGFANTEAFF
TRBD1,TRBV28,NA,TRBJ2-7,TGTGCCAGCAGTTTAACAGGGGGCTTAGCCGAGCAGTACTTC,CASSLTGGLAEQYF
TRBD1,TRBV28,NA,TRBJ2-2,TGTGCCAGCAGTCTCGGGACAGGGGATTTGGCCGGGGAGCTGTTTTTT,CASSLGTGDLAGELFF
NA,TRBV24-1,NA,TRBJ1-1,TGTGCCACCAGTGACTTAACTTCTGAAGCTTTCTTT,CATSDLTSEAFF
NA,TRBV27,NA,TRBJ2-3,TGTGCCAGCAGTATAGGACAGTCAAGGGGCACAGATACGCAGTATTTT,CASSIGQSRGTDTQYF
TRBD2,TRBV18,NA,TRBJ2-1,TGTGCCAGCTCACCAACTAGCGGGTCGGGGAATGAGCAGTTCTTC,CASSPTSGSGNEQFF
NA,TRBV24-1,NA,TRBJ1-1,TGTGCCACCATCGGGGCAGGGATCACTGAAGCTTTCTTT,CATIGAGITEAFF
TRBD1,TRBV7-8,NA,TRBJ1-2,TGTGCCAGCAGCCCCTATATCCTACAGGGGGCCCAAAGCGGCTACACCTTC,CASSPYILQGAQSGYTF
TRBD2,TRBV19,NA,TRBJ2-1,TGTGCCAGTCGGGGACTAGCGGCCAGCTCCTACAATGAGCAGTTCTTC,CASRGLAASSYNEQFF
NA,TRBV9,NA,TRBJ1-2,TGTGCCAGCAGCGTAGATAGTAGCAACTATGGCTACACCTTC,CASSVDSSNYGYTF
NA,TRBV5-1,few,TRBJ1-3,TGCGCCAGCAGCCCCGTCGCCCGGAGGTCTGAAGGAAACACCATATATTTT,CASSPVARRSEGNTIYF
NA,TRBV7-6,NA,TRBJ2-6,TGTGCCAGCAGCAGGGACATCAACTCTGGGGCCAACGTCCTGACTTTC,CASSRDINSGANVLTF
NA,TRBV6-2/TRBV6-3,NA,TRBJ2-7,TGTGCCAGCAGCCCCTACGGGGACTACGAGCAGTACTTC,CASSPYGDYEQYF
TRBD1,TRBV5-4,NA,TRBJ1-2,TGTGCCAGCAGCTTGGAGGAGGGGGCAATCTCGTTGGGCTACACCTTC,CASSLEEGAISLGYTF
NA,TRBV3-1/TRBV3-2,NA,TRBJ2-2,TGTGCCAGCAGCCACACCGTTTGGAAGTCGGCTGTTACCGGGGAGCTGTTTTTT,CASSHTVWKSAVTGELFF
NA,TRBV10-3,few,TRBJ1-1,TGTGCCATCAGTGAGAACCCCCACCGGGGGGCTGGTGACACTGAAGCTTTCTTT,CAISENPHRGAGDTEAFF
NA,TRBV27,NA,TRBJ1-5,TGTGCCAGCAGTTTATCCCGTCCCGGGGCGAATCAGCCCCAGCATTTT,CASSLSRPGANQPQHF
TRBD2,TRBV7-9,few,TRBJ2-3,TGTGCCAGCAGCTTAGGGCTAGCGGGGGACGCGCAGTATTTT,CASSLGLAGDAQYF
TRBD1,TRBV28,NA,TRBJ2-3,TGTGCCAGCAGTACCAACAGGGGATACACAGATACGCAGTATTTT,CASSTNRGYTDTQYF
NA,TRBV4-3,NA,TRBJ1-2,TGCGCCAGCAGCCAAACCAGGGGCTATGGCTACACCTTC,CASSQTRGYGYTF
TRBD1,TRBV4-1,NA,TRBJ1-1,TGCGCCAGCAGCCAAGGGACAGGGCCCACTGAAGCTTTCTTT,CASSQGTGPTEAFF
TRBD2,TRBV5-1,NA,TRBJ2-1,TGCGCCAGCAGCTTGGGGGCTAGCGGGAGAGTTCGGAATGAGCAGTTCTTC,CASSLGASGRVRNEQFF
NA,TRBV6-6,NA,TRBJ1-5,TGTGCCAGCAGTTACTCGATCCTGTTGTCCCAGCATTTT,CASSYSILLSQHF
TRBD1,TRBV7-9,NA,TRBJ1-5,TGTGCCAGCAGCTTAGGTGATGGGACAGGGAATCAGCCCCAGCATTTT,CASSLGDGTGNQPQHF
NA,TRBV4-1,NA,TRBJ1-1,TGCGCCAGCAGCCATCCAGGGATTGTCACTGAAGCTTTCTTT,CASSHPGIVTEAFF